This is a list of T cell receptor beta chains from one sample in a study of OX40 agonist ivuxolimab in advanced cancers. Some clones are missing from TCRdb's copy, which holds only in-frame ones; the method was immunoSEQ multiplex PCR. The profile shows approximately 33,000 clones, 90% to 95% of them singletons. Sequenced material: CD4+ or CD8+ T cells sorted from blood, taken in a trial of the OX40 agonist ivuxolimab. All receptors come from an adult with an advanced solid tumor such as melanoma, head and neck, liver or kidney cancer. Both conserved end residues are part of each CDR3. The order of the fields is J gene, clone size, V gene, CDR3 protein. Expanded clones are given a class, and other clones once, few, many or no size at all.

TRBJ1-3 | - | TRBV28 | CASSSGASGNTIYF
TRBJ2-2 | - | TRBV27 | CASSFSPNTGELFF
TRBJ1-1 | - | TRBV10-1 | CASSGGPGNTEAFF
TRBJ2-3 | few | TRBV30 | CAWSGLAGGATWTSTDTQYF
- | - | TRBV4-1 | CASSQFLAGGSYEQYF
TRBJ2-1 | - | TRBV10-3 | CAIRMEPNNEQFF
TRBJ2-1 | - | TRBV19 | CASSINLYNEQFF
TRBJ2-7 | - | TRBV27 | CASSLGTGASYEQYF
TRBJ1-3 | - | TRBV9 | CASSSFSGNTIYF
TRBJ2-1 | once | TRBV2 | CASSSGQGAPNEQFF
TRBJ2-6 | - | TRBV5-1 | CASSLARTGANVLTF
TRBJ1-1 | - | TRBV5-8 | CASSPMGVVAFF
TRBJ1-1 | - | TRBV6-1 | CASSEGGGGTEAFF
TRBJ1-1 | - | TRBV27 | CASSFLPDTEAFF
TRBJ2-7 | once | TRBV28 | CASSQGATSYEQYF
TRBJ2-7 | - | TRBV5-4 | CASSIGTHYEQYF
- | - | TRBV10-1 | CASSEQAGTGAEQYF
TRBJ2-3 | - | TRBV6-1 | CASSEKPTGGFITDTQYF
TRBJ1-1 | - | TRBV2 | CASSEGVREGTEAFF
TRBJ2-1 | - | TRBV6-6 | CASSPLAGGSYNEQFF
TRBJ2-7 | - | TRBV27 | CASSFGLEQYF
TRBJ2-1 | - | TRBV29-1 | CSPEIVGTAYNEQFF
TRBJ2-7 | - | TRBV27 | CASSAAGDEQYF
TRBJ2-2 | - | TRBV10-1 | CASSERLDPGELFF
TRBJ2-5 | - | TRBV30 | CAWSVGVGETQYF
TRBJ1-2 | medium-sized | TRBV9 | CASSVQDANYGYTF
TRBJ2-3 | - | TRBV18 | CASSLQLAGITDTQYF
TRBJ2-1 | - | TRBV18 | CASSPPTSGYNEQFF
TRBJ2-7 | - | TRBV10-2 | CASRPTGQGYEQYF
TRBJ1-2 | - | TRBV28 | CASSFQQDNYGYTF
TRBJ2-7 | - | TRBV7-9 | CASSLFIGASSYEQYF
TRBJ2-2 | - | TRBV11-2 | CASSPSGRAVSGELFF
TRBJ2-1 | - | TRBV7-6 | CASSPWTGINEQFF
TRBJ2-2 | once | TRBV9 | CASSVDPFQGVNGELFF
TRBJ1-1 | - | TRBV7-9 | CASSFGQGAFF
TRBJ1-5 | few | TRBV6-6 | CASSLGQNQPQHF
TRBJ2-3 | - | TRBV10-2 | CASSESRFTDTQYF
TRBJ2-1 | few | TRBV5-6 | CASSLWGGHSYNEQFF